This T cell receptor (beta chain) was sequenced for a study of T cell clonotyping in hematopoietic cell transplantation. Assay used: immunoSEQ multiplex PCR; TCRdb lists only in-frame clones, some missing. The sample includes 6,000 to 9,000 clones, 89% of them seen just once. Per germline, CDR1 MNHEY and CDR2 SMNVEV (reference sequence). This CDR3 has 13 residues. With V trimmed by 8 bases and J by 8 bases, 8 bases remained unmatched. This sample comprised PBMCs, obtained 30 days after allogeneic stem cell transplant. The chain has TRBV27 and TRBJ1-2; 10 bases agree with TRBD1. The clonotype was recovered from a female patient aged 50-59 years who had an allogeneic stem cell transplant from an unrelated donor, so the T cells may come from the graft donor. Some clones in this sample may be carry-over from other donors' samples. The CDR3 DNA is TGTGCCAGCTCAAGGGACAGGGGTTTAGGCTACACCTTC. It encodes CASSRDRGLGYTF.